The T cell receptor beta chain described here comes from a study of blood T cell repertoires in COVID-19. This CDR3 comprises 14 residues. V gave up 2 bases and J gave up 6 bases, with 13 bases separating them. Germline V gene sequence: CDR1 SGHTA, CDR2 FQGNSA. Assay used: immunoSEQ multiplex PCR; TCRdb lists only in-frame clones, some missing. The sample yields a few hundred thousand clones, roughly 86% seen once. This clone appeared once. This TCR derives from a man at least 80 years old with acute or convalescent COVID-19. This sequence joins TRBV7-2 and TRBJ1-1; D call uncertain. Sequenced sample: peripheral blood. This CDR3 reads CASSLQQSVSEAFF. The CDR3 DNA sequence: TGTGCCAGCAGCTTACAACAGTCAGTCTCTGAAGCTTTCTTT.